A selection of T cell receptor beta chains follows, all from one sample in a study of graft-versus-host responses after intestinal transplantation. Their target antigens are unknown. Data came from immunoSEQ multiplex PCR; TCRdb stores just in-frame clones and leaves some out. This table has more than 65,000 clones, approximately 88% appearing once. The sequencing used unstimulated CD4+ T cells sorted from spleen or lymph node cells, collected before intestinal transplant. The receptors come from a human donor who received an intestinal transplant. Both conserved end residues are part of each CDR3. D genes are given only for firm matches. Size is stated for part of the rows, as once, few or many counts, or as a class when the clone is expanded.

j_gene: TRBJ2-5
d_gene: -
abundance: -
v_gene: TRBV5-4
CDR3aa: CASSFGGQETQYF
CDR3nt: TGTGCCAGCAGCTTCGGGGGCCAAGAGACCCAGTACTTC

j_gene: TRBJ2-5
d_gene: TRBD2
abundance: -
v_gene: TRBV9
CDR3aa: CASSASLLAGGGETQYF
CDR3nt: TGTGCCAGCAGCGCTTCATTACTAGCGGGTGGGGGAGAGACCCAGTACTTC

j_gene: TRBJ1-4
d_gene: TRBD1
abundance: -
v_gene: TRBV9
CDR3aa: CASSTQGANEKLFF
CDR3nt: TGTGCCAGCAGCACCCAGGGGGCGAATGAAAAACTGTTTTTT

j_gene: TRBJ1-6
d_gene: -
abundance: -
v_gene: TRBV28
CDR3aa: CASSLRQTPLHF
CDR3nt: TGTGCCAGCAGTTTGAGGCAGACACCCCTCCACTTT

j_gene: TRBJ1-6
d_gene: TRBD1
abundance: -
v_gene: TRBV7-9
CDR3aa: CASSSLFAGTDNSPLHF
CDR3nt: TGTGCCAGCAGCTCCCTATTCGCCGGGACAGACAATTCACCCCTCCACTTT

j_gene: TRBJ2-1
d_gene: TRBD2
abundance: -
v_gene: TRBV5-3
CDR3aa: CARSLYGDWDGGGFYNEQFF
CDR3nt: TGTGCCAGAAGCTTATACGGGGACTGGGACGGCGGGGGTTTTTACAATGAGCAGTTCTTC

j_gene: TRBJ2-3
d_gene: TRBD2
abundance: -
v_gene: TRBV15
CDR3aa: CATRSLAGRDTQYF
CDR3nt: TGTGCCACCAGGTCACTAGCGGGAAGAGATACGCAGTATTTT

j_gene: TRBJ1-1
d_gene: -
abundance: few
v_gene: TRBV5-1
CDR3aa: CASSSGFGNTEAFF
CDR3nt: TGCGCCAGCAGCTCAGGGTTTGGGAACACTGAAGCTTTCTTT

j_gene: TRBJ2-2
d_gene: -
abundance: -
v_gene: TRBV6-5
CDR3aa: CASCATSPSGELFF
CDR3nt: TGTGCCAGCTGCGCCACTAGCCCATCAGGGGAGCTGTTTTTT

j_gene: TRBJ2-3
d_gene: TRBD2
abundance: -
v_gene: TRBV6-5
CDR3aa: CASSYSGLATDTQYF
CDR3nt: TGTGCCAGCAGTTACTCTGGACTAGCCACAGATACGCAGTATTTT

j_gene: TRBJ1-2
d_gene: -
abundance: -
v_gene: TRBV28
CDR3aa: CASSPGGQGNYGYTF
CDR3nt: TGTGCCAGCAGTCCCGGAGGGCAGGGAAACTATGGCTACACCTTC

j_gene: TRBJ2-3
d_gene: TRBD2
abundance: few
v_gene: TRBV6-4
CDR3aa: CASHAGDVTDTQYF
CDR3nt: TGTGCCAGCCACGCGGGGGACGTGACAGATACGCAGTATTTT

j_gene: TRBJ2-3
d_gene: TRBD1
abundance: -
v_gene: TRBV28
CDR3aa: CASSPGGYSTDTQYF
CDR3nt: TGTGCCAGCAGCCCAGGGGGTTATAGCACAGATACGCAGTATTTT

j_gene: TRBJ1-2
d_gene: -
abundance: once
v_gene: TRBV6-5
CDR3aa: CASSYLGKITF
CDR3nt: TGTGCCAGCAGCTACCTAGGAAAAATCACCTTC

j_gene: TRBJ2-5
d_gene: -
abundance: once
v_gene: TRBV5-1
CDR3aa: CASSLGRVETQYF
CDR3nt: TGCGCCAGCAGCTTGGGCAGGGTGGAGACCCAGTACTTC

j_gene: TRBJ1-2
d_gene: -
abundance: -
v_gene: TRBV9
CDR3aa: CASSVDGSGSYGYTF
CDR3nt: TGTGCCAGCAGCGTAGACGGGTCGGGGAGCTATGGCTACACCTTC

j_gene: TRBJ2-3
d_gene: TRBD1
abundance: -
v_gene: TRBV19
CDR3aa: CACAGTGARDTQYF
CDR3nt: TGTGCCTGCGCCGGGACAGGGGCTCGGGATACGCAGTATTTT

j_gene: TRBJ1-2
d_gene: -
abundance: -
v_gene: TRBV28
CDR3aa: CASSEVLGGYTF
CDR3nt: TGTGCCAGCAGTGAGGTTCTTGGTGGCTACACCTTC

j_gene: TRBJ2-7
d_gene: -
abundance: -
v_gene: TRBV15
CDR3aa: CATSRDRGPYEQYF
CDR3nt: TGTGCCACCAGCAGAGATCGTGGCCCTTACGAGCAGTACTTC

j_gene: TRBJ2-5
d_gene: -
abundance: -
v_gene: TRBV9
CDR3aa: CASSVGTFQETQYF
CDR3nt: TGTGCCAGCAGCGTAGGGACTTTTCAAGAGACCCAGTACTTC

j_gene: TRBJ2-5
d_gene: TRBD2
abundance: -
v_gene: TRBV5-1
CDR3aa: CASSLWEGETQYF
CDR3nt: TGCGCCAGCAGCTTGTGGGAGGGAGAGACCCAGTACTTC

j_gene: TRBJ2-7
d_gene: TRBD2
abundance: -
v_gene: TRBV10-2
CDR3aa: CASSATSGRAAAYEQYF
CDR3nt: TGCGCCAGCAGTGCTACTAGCGGGAGGGCCGCCGCCTACGAGCAGTACTTC

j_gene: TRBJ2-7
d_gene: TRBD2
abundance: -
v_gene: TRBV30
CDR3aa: CACLRGAGYEQYF
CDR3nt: TGTGCCTGCTTGCGGGGGGCCGGATACGAGCAGTACTTC

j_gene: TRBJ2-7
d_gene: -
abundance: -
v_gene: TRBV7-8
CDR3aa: CASSLGVKSYEQYF
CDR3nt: TGTGCCAGCAGCTTAGGAGTTAAGTCCTACGAGCAGTACTTC

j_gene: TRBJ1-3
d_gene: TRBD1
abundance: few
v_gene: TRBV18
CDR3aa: CASSPRGQATGNTIYF
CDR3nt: TGTGCCAGCTCACCTAGAGGACAGGCAACTGGAAACACCATATATTTT

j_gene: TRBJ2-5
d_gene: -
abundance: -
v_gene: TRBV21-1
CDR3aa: CASSLRLAGWETQYF
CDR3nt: TGTGCCAGCAGCCTCCGACTAGCGGGATGGGAGACCCAGTACTTC